This T cell receptor beta chain comes out of a study of regulatory T cells in long-lasting Graves disease (dated by TCRdb to about 2021). Broadly, across the study: Persistent Graves' disease meant more than 5 years of antithyroid drug treatment with TSH receptor autoantibodies that stayed positive. The study was registered as a clinical trial and conducted in China. Persistent Graves' disease patients in the clinical cohort had taken antithyroid drugs for approximately 9.5 years on average. Patients with persistent Graves' disease were compared with patients with newly diagnosed Graves' disease using TCR sequencing and RNA sequencing of peripheral blood. TCR sequencing covered some 13 persistent and around 20 newly diagnosed Graves' disease patients, around 35 samples in total.

Library generation was performed with multiplex PCR. For sequencing, an Illumina HiSeq 4000 was employed. CDR3 regions were amplified by Arm-PCR with iRepertoire HTBI primers to construct TCR beta libraries. Gel purification was performed on PCR products prior to sequencing. From the authors' description of their analysis: A total of around 59 TRBV and about 13 TRBJ segments were identified across samples and were used for gene usage analysis of CDR3 amino acid clonotypes. COPE and FqMerger were used to merge filtered high-quality paired reads into contigs. BLAST was used to align contigs to IMGT TRBV, TRBD and TRBJ reference genes, and CDR3 was defined according to IMGT. Highly expanded clones were defined as clonotypes with a frequency above 0.1%. Shannon entropy was used to measure repertoire diversity, and the Gini coefficient was used to measure V-J evenness. A clonotype found in more than one individual was treated as public. TCRdb cleaned the public reads at Q25 with fastp, built clones with MiXCR and kept in-frame beta chains. Every entry covers one CDR3 protein and lists the most common genes and DNA from its rows. The V and J calls were determined by TCRdb, not by the authors. Across this sample there are about 460,000 distinct CDR3 sequences, with roughly 23% seen only once. The ten top clones hold less than 15% of the sample.

General findings and caveats noted by the study authors: The small sample size was acknowledged by the authors as a limitation that may reduce accuracy. TRBV28, TRBJ1-2 and TRBJ2-5 were preferentially used in persistent disease, while TRBV20-1 and TRBJ2-1 were favored in newly diagnosed disease. Because the primary lesion, thyroid tissue, could not be accessed, the study looked at peripheral blood alone. Sequencing and analysis were restricted to the TCR beta chain. Persistent patients shared more public clonotypes among themselves (around 2,500) than newly diagnosed patients did (about 1,000). Compared with newly diagnosed patients, patients with persistent Graves' disease had lower TCR Shannon entropy and fewer highly expanded clones, which suggests clonal expansion.

About this clonotype itself: Which antigen it targets is not known. Per-nucleotide qualities are absent, and no much larger clonotype sits a single base away.

The time point label on this specimen signifies: persistent/refractory GD, antithyroid drugs over 5 years with positive TRAb. For both TCR sequencing and RNA sequencing, RNA was extracted from PBMCs using TRIzol. The diagnosis of Graves' disease followed American Thyroid Association guidelines. The patients came from an endocrinology department in Xi'an, China. Each patient gave roughly 8.4 milliliters of peripheral blood, collected in an EDTA anticoagulant tube. Ficoll Paque Plus density gradient separation was used to isolate PBMCs, and no further T cell sorting was performed. An Agilent 2100 Bioanalyzer and agarose gel were used to check RNA quality, while a NanoDrop 2000 measured RNA concentration. CDR1 and CDR2, looked up from the germline V gene (reference sequence), are DFQATT and SNEGSKA. The CDR3 runs 12 amino acids, cysteine and phenylalanine included. Kept here is only the CDR3 DNA, which spans 36 bases and is read in frame from base 1. V lost 8 bases and J lost 3 bases; the stretch between them is 13 bases long.

The sequence derives from a female donor with Graves disease. The material sequenced was peripheral blood mononuclear cells (PBMCs), taken when the disease was refractory, from a patient treated with antithyroid drugs. The chain was built from TRBV20-1 and TRBJ1-2; the D gene cannot be named for sure. The CDR3 protein sequence reads: CSPPHADYGYTF. The DNA sequence is as follows: TGCAGTCCCCCCCACGCGGACTATGGCTACACCTTC.